One and the same sample provided the 23 T cell receptor beta chains below, sequenced in a study of T cell clonotyping in hematopoietic cell transplantation. Time point: recipient sample about 28 days before transplant, after cytoreduction. The data were produced by immunoSEQ multiplex PCR, yet TCRdb's version contains in-frame clones alone and is incomplete. The table shows about 36,000 clones, with over 85% occurring only once. The sample in question was peripheral blood mononuclear cells, obtained before stem cell transplant. Receptors were obtained from a man aged 40-49 years with chronic myeloid leukemia. Some clones in this sample may be carry-over from other donors' samples.

This chain links TRBV28 with TRBJ1-2; D is ambiguous. CDR1 MDHEN and CDR2 SYDVKM come from the germline V gene. The CDR3 has 14 residues. Trimming stripped 6 bases from V and 8 bases from J, with 19 bases between. The CDR3 region is CASSFTNIPGGYTF. The CDR3 nucleotides read TGTGCCAGCAGCTTTACGAATATCCCTGGGGGCTACACCTTC.

This chain joins TRBV18 and TRBJ1-5, with D possibly matching TRBD1 (5 bases). CDR1 KGHSH and CDR2 LQKENI come from the germline V gene. Trimming removed 6 bases from V and 5 bases from J, with 11 bases in between. This CDR3 has 13 residues. The CDR3, as DNA: TGTGCCAGCTCCCAGGTGGGGGATCAGCCCCAGCATTTT. Its protein is CASSQVGDQPQHF.

This clone was detected a few times. The chain is built from TRBV10-3 and TRBJ2-3, with 11 positions matching TRBD1. The V and J ends lost 9 bases and 8 bases, in that order; junction bases with no gene match: 13. The CDR3 covers 15 residues. In germline, CDR1 is ENHRY, CDR2 SYGVKD. CDR3 nucleotide sequence: TGTGCCATTCAATCACAGGGACAGGGGGAGTTTACGCAGTATTTT. This encodes CAIQSQGQGEFTQYF.

V usage is TRBV13 and J usage is TRBJ2-7; D gene uncertain. The CDR3 length is 13 residues. Between the trimmed V and J ends, which lost 5 bases and 4 bases, there was a span of 12 bases. Per the germline V gene, CDR1 is PRHDT and CDR2 is FYEKMQ (reference sequence). The CDR3 is CASSRSVEYEQYF. The CDR3 DNA reads as TGTGCCAGCAGCAGATCGGTGGAGTACGAGCAGTACTTC.

The chain links TRBV19 to TRBJ1-4; maybe TRBD1 (5 bases). Germline values: CDR1 LNHDA, CDR2 SQIVND (reference sequence). Trimming removed 4 bases from V and 7 bases from J, with 19 bases in between. The CDR3 extends over 16 amino acids. The CDR3 reads CASSTSSGTGREKLFF. Here the CDR3 DNA reads TGTGCCAGTAGTACGAGTTCCGGGACTGGCCGTGAAAAACTGTTTTTT.

The chain has TRBV4-2 and TRBJ1-1; TRBD1 is a possible D gene (5 bases). The CDR3 has 14 amino acids. From germline, CDR1 is LGHNA and CDR2 YNFKEQ. Trimming cost V 8 bases and J 4 bases, with 17 bases left between them. The DNA for the CDR3 is TGTGCCAGCCGTCCGGAGGGGCAAAGCACTGAAGCTTTCTTT. It yields the protein CASRPEGQSTEAFF.

This clone was found a few times. The chain is built from TRBV10-1 and TRBJ2-1; TRBD2 matches 9 bases. Germline V CDR1 and CDR2: WNHNN, SYGVQD (reference sequence). The trim removed 0 bases at V and 9 bases at J, leaving 12 bases unmatched. The CDR3 sequence is 17 residues long. For the CDR3, the DNA is TGCGCCAGCAGTGAGTCATGGGAGCGGGGGGCCGGGACTGAGCAGTTCTTC. Encoded protein: CASSESWERGAGTEQFF.

This chain connects TRBV2 to TRBJ1-2, with D perhaps TRBD1 (5 bases). The CDR3 extends over 14 amino acids. V was pared by 6 bases and J by 2 bases, with 13 bases between. Germline loops: CDR1 SNHLY, CDR2 FYNNEI. The CDR3 reads CASRDRDGNYGYTF. The DNA for the CDR3 is TGTGCCAGCAGGGACCGGGACGGAAACTATGGCTACACCTTC.

The rearrangement links TRBV5-6 to TRBJ2-7, with D uncertain. CDR3 length equals 14 residues. The V gene lost 4 bases and the J gene lost 2 bases, with 13 bases spanning the gap. Germline V gene lookup returns CDR1 SGHDT and CDR2 YYEEEE. CDR3 DNA: TGTGCCAGCAGCCGGTGGCTCAGCCCCTACGAGCAGTACTTC. Translation: CASSRWLSPYEQYF.

The chain uses TRBV11-2 and TRBJ2-5; D assignment may be TRBD1 or TRBD2 (5 bases each). Trimming removed 5 bases from V and 0 bases from J, with 16 bases in between. The germline CDR1 and CDR2 sequences are SGHAT and FQNNGV. The CDR3 has 16 residues. This chain's CDR3 is CASSEAGTAYQETQYF. The CDR3 nucleotides read TGTGCCAGCAGCGAGGCCGGGACCGCGTACCAAGAGACCCAGTACTTC.

The CDR3 is CASSITNGATEAFF. The CDR3 coding sequence is TGTGCCAGCAGCATCACAAACGGAGCCACTGAAGCTTTCTTT. The J gene is TRBJ1-1, the V gene TRBV11-2; D gene uncertain. The CDR3 loop spans 14 amino acids. Germline CDR1 is SGHAT and CDR2 is FQNNGV. Trimming shortened V by 5 bases and J by 4 bases, and 14 bases separated the two germline ends.

This clone was recorded once. V and J are TRBV7-2 and TRBJ1-4, with 8 bases lining up with TRBD1. V was pared by 5 bases and J by 6 bases, with 8 bases of the junction left unmatched. Germline-derived CDR1 and CDR2 are SGHTA and FQGNSA. The length of the CDR3 is 15 residues. The CDR3 nucleotides are TGTGCCAGCAGCCGGACAGGGCCTAAGGATGAAAAACTGTTTTTT. It encodes CASSRTGPKDEKLFF.

This clone has only one observation. The rearrangement links TRBV30 to TRBJ1-1; weak D call: TRBD1 (6 bases). Germline-derived CDR1 and CDR2 are GTSNPN and SVGIG (reference sequence). Trimming cost V 3 bases and J 4 bases, with 18 bases left between them. This CDR3 has 15 residues. The CDR3 nucleotides are TGTGCCTGGAGAGACATACAGGGATATGGCACTGAAGCTTTCTTT. Amino acid sequence: CAWRDIQGYGTEAFF.

The chain is built from TRBV7-6 and TRBJ1-1; 7 nucleotides match TRBD1. The ends lost 6 bases at V and 3 bases at J; junction bases unmatched: 10. The CDR3 runs to 15 residues. The germline gives CDR1 SGHVS, CDR2 FNYEAQ. The CDR3 DNA reads TGTGCCAGCAGTTCGGGACAGACGGGGGACACTGAAGCTTTCTTT. It is translated as CASSSGQTGDTEAFF. Based on the CDR3 plus reference TRBV7-6 and TRBJ1-1, the full variable domain is GAGVSQSPRYKVTKRGQDVALRCDPISGHVSLYWYRQALGQGPEFLTYFNYEAQQDKSGLPNDRFSAERPEGSISTLTIQRTEQRDSAMYRCASSSGQTGDTEAFFGQGTRLTVV.

The J gene is TRBJ1-5, the V gene TRBV19, with D possibly being TRBD1 (5 bases). The CDR3 spans 17 residues. Germline-derived CDR1 and CDR2 are LNHDA and SQIVND (reference sequence). The V and J ends lost 6 bases and 1 base respectively, with 19 bases between them. CDR3 in DNA: TGTGCCAGTAGAATAAGGCCCGGGACCGCCAGCAATCAGCCCCAGCATTTT. It encodes CASRIRPGTASNQPQHF.

This chain uses TRBV7-2 with TRBJ1-1; perhaps TRBD1 as D (5 bases). Germline CDR1 reads SGHTA; CDR2 reads FQGNSA. This CDR3 spans 15 amino acids. The ends were cut back, 5 bases at V and 5 bases at J, with 18 bases in the middle. CDR3 sequence reads: CASSPQGVVGTEAFF. CDR3 sequence (DNA): TGTGCCAGCAGCCCTCAAGGGGTCGTGGGTACTGAAGCTTTCTTT.

V and J are TRBV21-1 and TRBJ1-2. TRBV21-1 is listed as a pseudogene. This CDR3 region has 14 residues. The CDR3: CARPNTGNNYGYTF. In DNA, the CDR3 is TGTGCCAGACCTAACACCGGTAACAACTATGGCTACACCTTC.

This clone is a singleton in its sample. The J gene is TRBJ1-3, the V gene TRBV14; the D gene is possibly TRBD1 (5 bases). Germline lookup yields CDR1 SGHDN and CDR2 FVKESK. The CDR3 runs to 15 residues. V was cut by 6 bases and J by 0 bases, with 12 bases left in between. The CDR3 here is CASSTDRNSGNTIYF. The CDR3, as DNA: TGTGCCAGCAGTACCGACAGAAACTCTGGAAACACCATATATTTT.

CDR3 DNA: TGTGCCATCAGTGAGACAGCGTCTAATGAAAAACTGTTTTTT. Encoded protein: CAISETASNEKLFF. The chain couples TRBV10-3 to TRBJ1-4; D unresolved. Trimming stripped 2 bases from V and 3 bases from J, with 7 bases between. Looked up from germline, CDR1 is ENHRY and CDR2 is SYGVKD. The CDR3 runs to 14 residues.

This rearrangement joins TRBV30 to TRBJ2-6; TRBD1 aligns across 9 bases. V gave up 1 base and J gave up 2 bases; unmatched junction bases: 9. The CDR3 has 18 residues. Germline CDR1 and CDR2: GTSNPN and SVGIG (reference sequence). Here the CDR3 reads CAWSAAPGQGTGANVLTF. The CDR3 coding sequence is TGTGCCTGGAGTGCCGCCCCGGGACAGGGAACTGGGGCCAACGTCCTGACTTTC.

This chain joins TRBV9 and TRBJ2-7; D is possibly TRBD1 (7 bases). This CDR3 contains 14 residues. CDR1 and CDR2 from the germline V gene are SGDLS and YYNGEE. V was shortened by 0 bases and J by 5 bases, with 12 bases between the two germline ends. The CDR3 reads CASSVDQGGDEQYF. The CDR3 DNA follows: TGTGCCAGCAGCGTAGACCAGGGGGGCGACGAGCAGTACTTC. The variable domain in full, completed from reference TRBV9 and TRBJ2-7, reads DSGVTQTPKHLITATGQRVTLRCSPRSGDLSVYWYQQSLDQGLQFLIQYYNGEERAKGNILERFSAQQFPDLHSELNLSSLELGDSALYFCASSVDQGGDEQYFGPGTRLTVT.

This clone has just one count. The CDR3 here is CASSPGGLAGELFF. The CDR3 DNA sequence: TGTGCCAGCAGCCCCGGGGGGCTAGCCGGGGAGCTGTTTTTT. This chain uses TRBV7-9 with TRBJ2-2, with a weak D call TRBD2 (7 bases). Trimming removed 5 bases from V and 6 bases from J, with 13 bases in between. The CDR3 runs 14 residues. Germline V gene sequence: CDR1 SEHNR, CDR2 FQNEAQ (reference sequence).

This chain uses TRBV6-5 with TRBJ2-7; D might be TRBD2 (5 bases). The CDR3 is 13 amino acids. Germline CDR1 MNHEY, CDR2 SVGAGI. The germline V and J ends were trimmed by 7 bases and 0 bases, with 10 bases remaining between them. The CDR3 is CASTGWSSYEQYF. The CDR3 nucleotides are TGTGCCAGCACGGGGTGGAGCTCCTACGAGCAGTACTTC.